Listed below are T cell receptor beta chains from one sample, sequenced in a study of cytomegalovirus exposure and HLA in healthy donors. The table came from immunoSEQ multiplex PCR; TCRdb's copy has only in-frame clones and leaves some out. The table shows tens of thousands of clones, with approximately 81% occurring only once. Input material: PBMCs. The receptors originated from a man younger than 30 in good health and CMV-seropositive. The CDR3 runs from the conserved cysteine through the conserved F or W. Size is omitted from some rows. Given values are once, few, many or a class for expanded clones.

size: NA; V: TRBV5-4; CDR3: CASSPRPGFIQETQYF
size: NA; V: TRBV6-5; CDR3: CASSPRRSSLYGYTF
size: NA; V: TRBV19; CDR3: CASTRVRGGNQPQHF
size: NA; V: TRBV19; CDR3: CASSTYRATNEKLFF
size: NA; V: TRBV9; CDR3: CASSHGGGSSYEQYF
size: NA; V: TRBV4-2; CDR3: CASSQMGTSGRFYNEQFF
size: NA; V: TRBV5-1; CDR3: CASSGRDRRTGTEAFF
size: once; V: TRBV9; CDR3: CASSVGGRADETQYF
size: NA; V: TRBV7-2; CDR3: CASSQSSGTYYEQYF
size: NA; V: TRBV5-1; CDR3: CASSNSLEQFF
size: once; V: TRBV28; CDR3: CASGLAGRWETQYF
size: once; V: TRBV6-5; CDR3: CASSQGFGETQYF
size: many; V: TRBV6-6; CDR3: CASSYSAANSGNTIYF
size: NA; V: TRBV6-5; CDR3: CASRPPGKYTGELFF
size: once; V: TRBV7-8; CDR3: CASSWGLPDTQYF
size: NA; V: TRBV11-1; CDR3: CASSLAGGAEAFF
size: NA; V: TRBV11-3; CDR3: CASSSGGERDGGYGYTF
size: NA; V: TRBV5-4; CDR3: CASSLGTANNEQFF
size: NA; V: TRBV5-6; CDR3: CASSFPQDTQYF
size: NA; V: TRBV6-1; CDR3: CASRAGDRGGYGYTF
size: NA; V: TRBV18; CDR3: CASSPESRGNEQFF
size: NA; V: TRBV13; CDR3: CASSLATGPNEKLFF
size: NA; V: TRBV4-1; CDR3: CASSQGTGAANVLTF
size: NA; V: TRBV6-1; CDR3: CASIRGGGADYTIYF
size: NA; V: TRBV5-1; CDR3: CASSRRPGLSTTDTQYF
size: NA; V: TRBV27; CDR3: CASSRQGEGNQPQHF
size: NA; V: TRBV28; CDR3: CASSLDLARGETQYF
size: NA; V: TRBV6-5; CDR3: CASSSHRGQVVEQFF
size: NA; V: TRBV27; CDR3: CASSSRTPNTEAFF
size: NA; V: TRBV9; CDR3: CASSVEAGVWDTQYF
size: NA; V: TRBV29-1; CDR3: CSGAVGAGNTIYF
size: NA; V: TRBV6-6; CDR3: CASSYGGWGGNTEAFF